This note documents a single T cell receptor (beta chain) sequence. Cohorts were determined from participant-reported clinical history. The sample belongs to a study of blood T cell repertoires in COVID-19. Overall study: COVID-19 samples from acute and convalescent phases originated in the United States, Italy and Spain.

The assay was immunoSEQ multiplex PCR, and TCRdb's table has in-frame clones only and misses some. The sample carries around 190,000 clones, 86% recorded once. CDR3 length: 17 residues. The sequence was collected from a man in his forties with acute COVID-19. This chain links TRBV21-1 with TRBJ2-1; the table's D call of TRBD2 was not tested on the DNA. TRBV21-1 is flagged as a pseudogene. The sequenced material came from PBMCs or T cells enriched from blood (not recorded which). The CDR3 loop is CASRDWRERGLRGEQFF. CDR3 sequence (DNA): TGTGCCAGCAGGGACTGGCGGGAGAGGGGTTTGAGGGGTGAGCAGTTCTTC.